Each of the 14 T cell receptor beta chains below was sequenced from the same sample in a study of blood T cell repertoires in COVID-19. Sequencing was performed with immunoSEQ multiplex PCR; in TCRdb, only in-frame clones are kept and a portion is missing. The sample consists of about 200,000 clones, around nine tenths of them appearing once. Sequenced: peripheral blood. All receptors come from a man younger than 30 with active or convalescent COVID-19.

This clone was seen once. This chain uses TRBV5-1 with TRBJ1-1, with 9 bases aligning to TRBD1. The trim removed 2 bases at V and 5 bases at J, leaving 16 bases unmatched. The CDR3 runs 18 residues. The germline gives CDR1 SGHRS, CDR2 YFSETQ. CDR3 bases: TGCGCCAGCAGCTTCCGGACTCCGGGACAGGGATTTGGAACTGAAGCTTTCTTT. As protein: CASSFRTPGQGFGTEAFF.

This clone was seen only once. The gene calls are TRBV27 and TRBJ1-1; D unresolved. This CDR3 spans 14 amino acids. The V and J ends lost 5 bases and 3 bases respectively, with 13 bases between them. The germline V gene has CDR1 MNHEY and CDR2 SMNVEV (reference sequence). CDR3 nucleotide sequence: TGTGCCAGCAGTCTAAAAACCGACTACACTGAAGCTTTCTTT. It translates to CASSLKTDYTEAFF.

The chain recombines TRBV19 with TRBJ2-7; 8 bases align to TRBD1. Trimming cost V 5 bases and J 8 bases; bases outside gene matches: 14. CDR3 length: 15 amino acids. The germline gives CDR1 LNHDA, CDR2 SQIVND (reference sequence). For the CDR3, the DNA is TGTGCCAGTAGTCCTCGAGATTTGGCAGGGGGCCAGCAGTACTTC. Translating gives CASSPRDLAGGQQYF. Using reference TRBV19 and TRBJ2-7 for the parts outside the CDR3, the full variable domain is DGGITQSPKYLFRKEGQNVTLSCEQNLNHDAMYWYRQDPGQGLRLIYYSQIVNDFQKGDIAEGYSVSREKKESFPLTVTSAQKNPTAFYLCASSPRDLAGGQQYFGPGTRLTVT.

This rearrangement joins TRBV4-1 to TRBJ1-2; 8 nucleotides agree with TRBD1. CDR1 MGHRA and CDR2 YSYEKL come from the germline V gene. This CDR3 has 15 residues. J was trimmed by 2 bases and V by 4 bases; bases with no gene match: 6. In nucleotides, the CDR3 is TGCGCCAGCAGCCGTGACAGGGGCGGCAACTATGGCTACACCTTC. It translates to CASSRDRGGNYGYTF.

The chain joins TRBV12-3 or TRBV12-4 to TRBJ2-1, with 7 bases that match TRBD1. V was pared by 4 bases and J by 6 bases, with 3 bases of the junction left unmatched. This CDR3 comprises 13 residues. CDR3 sequence: CASSSRQGNEQFF. Here the CDR3 DNA reads TGTGCCAGCAGTTCCAGACAGGGCAATGAGCAGTTCTTC.

The gene calls are TRBV7-3 and TRBJ2-3; tentatively, D is TRBD1 (7 bases). The CDR3 consists of 14 residues. The V end lost 2 bases, the J end lost 4 bases, and 10 bases lay between the germline ends. The germline V gene encodes CDR1 SGHTA and CDR2 FQGTGA. The CDR3 DNA reads as TGTGCCAGCAGCTTACAGGGGGGTTCAGATACGCAGTATTTT. Translation gives CASSLQGGSDTQYF.

This chain connects TRBV9 to TRBJ1-4; possible D gene TRBD1, 5 bases. This CDR3 has 14 amino acids. CDR1 SGDLS and CDR2 YYNGEE come from the germline V gene. V was clipped by 0 bases and J by 10 bases, with 13 bases between them. The CDR3 protein is CASSVDSRGTKLFF. CDR3 nucleotide sequence: TGTGCCAGCAGCGTAGATTCACGGGGGACAAAACTGTTTTTT.

This sequence joins TRBV7-2 and TRBJ1-1; D is unclear. Trimming cost V 1 base and J 4 bases, with 10 bases left between them. Germline V gives CDR1 SGHTA, CDR2 FQGNSA. The CDR3 is made up of 14 amino acids. The CDR3 here is CASSLDVAPTEAFF. CDR3 sequence (DNA): TGTGCCAGCAGCTTAGATGTAGCACCCACTGAAGCTTTCTTT.

The genes are TRBV5-6 and TRBJ2-3; 8 bases map to TRBD1. This CDR3 is built from 14 residues. J was trimmed by 4 bases and V by 0 bases; bases with no gene match: 1. Germline CDR1 is SGHDT and CDR2 is YYEEEE. CDR3 sequence: CASSLAQGADTQYF. The CDR3 DNA reads TGTGCCAGCAGCTTGGCACAGGGGGCAGATACGCAGTATTTT.

V usage is TRBV18 and J usage is TRBJ2-2; D gene ambiguous. CDR1 and CDR2 from the germline V gene are KGHSH and LQKENI. CDR3 length: 13 amino acids. V lost 5 bases to trimming and J lost 7 bases, with 11 bases between them. CDR3 bases: TGTGCCAGCTCATTCGACCGGAGCGGGGAGCTGTTTTTT. It yields the protein CASSFDRSGELFF.

This clone is a singleton in its sample. This chain connects TRBV6-2 or TRBV6-3 to TRBJ1-1; unclear D gene. V was cut by 0 bases and J by 2 bases, with 16 bases left in between. Germline CDR1 MNHEY, CDR2 SVGEGT. The length of the CDR3 is 17 residues. The CDR3: CASSYSLEGHTNTEAFF. The DNA for the CDR3 is TGTGCCAGCAGTTACTCGTTGGAGGGTCATACAAACACTGAAGCTTTCTTT.

The V gene is TRBV6-5, the J gene TRBJ1-5; D is ambiguous. The CDR3 totals 13 residues. V lost 7 bases to trimming and J lost 1 base, with 8 bases between them. CDR1 and CDR2 from the germline V gene are MNHEY and SVGAGI. The CDR3 DNA is TGTGCCAGCACACCCAGGAGCAATCAGCCCCAGCATTTT. It specifies CASTPRSNQPQHF.

The rearrangement links TRBV5-6 to TRBJ2-7; 11 positions match TRBD2. The CDR3 sequence is 16 residues long. Germline trimming cut 3 bases from V and 3 bases from J; bases unmatched to any gene: 8. The germline gives CDR1 SGHDT, CDR2 YYEEEE. The CDR3: CASSYLAGGNLYEQYF. DNA of the CDR3: TGTGCCAGCAGCTACCTAGCGGGGGGTAATCTCTACGAGCAGTACTTC.

This clone was seen once. The chain recombines TRBV7-3 with TRBJ2-1; 11 bases are shared with TRBD2. The CDR3 extends over 19 amino acids. CDR1 is SGHTA and CDR2 is FQGTGA in the germline V gene. After removal of 5 bases from V and 0 bases from J, the junction contained 12 bases not matched to a gene. The CDR3 DNA is TGTGCCAGCAGCAGCTCCGGGACTAGCGGCCACGGCTCCTACAATGAGCAGTTCTTC. Protein sequence: CASSSSGTSGHGSYNEQFF.